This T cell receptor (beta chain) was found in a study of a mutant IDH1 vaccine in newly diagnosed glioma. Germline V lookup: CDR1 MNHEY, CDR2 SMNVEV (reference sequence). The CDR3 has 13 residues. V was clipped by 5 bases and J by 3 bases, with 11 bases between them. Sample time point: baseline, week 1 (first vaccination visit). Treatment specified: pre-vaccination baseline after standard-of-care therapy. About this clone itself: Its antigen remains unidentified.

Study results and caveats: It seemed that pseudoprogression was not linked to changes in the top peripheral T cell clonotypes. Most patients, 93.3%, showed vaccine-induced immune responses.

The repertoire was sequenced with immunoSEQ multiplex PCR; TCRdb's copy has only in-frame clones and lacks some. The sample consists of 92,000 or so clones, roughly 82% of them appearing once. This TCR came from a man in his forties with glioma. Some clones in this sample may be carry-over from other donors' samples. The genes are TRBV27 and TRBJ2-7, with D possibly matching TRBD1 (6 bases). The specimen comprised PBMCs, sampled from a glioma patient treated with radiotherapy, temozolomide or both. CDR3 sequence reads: CASSNRALYEQYF. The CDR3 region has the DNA TGTGCCAGCAGTAACAGGGCCCTCTACGAGCAGTACTTC.